Following are 16 T cell receptor beta chains from one sample sequenced in a study of HIV-infected children after antiretroviral therapy interruption. Described treatment: PENTA 11 planned treatment interruption arm or continuous ART arm. Unique molecular identifiers were included in an RNA-based 3' RACE TCR library. TCRdb recomputed calls from the 3' RACE reads with MiXCR, one row per CDR3 protein. The sample yields nearly 15,000 distinct CDR3 sequences, roughly 3.5% seen once. Material: CD45RO+ CD8+ T cells from PBMCs, pooled from several time points, obtained from a donor given antiretroviral therapy, either interrupted or continuous. This sample's subset: memory CD8+ CD45RO+ CD45RA- T cells. The receptors were gathered from a pool of human donors with HIV.

This clonotype was detected only a few times. The chain employs TRBV6-4 and TRBJ1-1, with a weak D call TRBD1 (5 bases). This CDR3 is 13 amino acids long. Looked up from germline, CDR1 is MRHNA and CDR2 is SNTAGT. V lost 7 bases and J lost 1, with 10 bases in between. Written as DNA, the CDR3 is TGTGCCAGCACAACGGGGGGGAACACTGAAGCTTTCTTT. Protein: CASTTGGNTEAFF.

Many counts were recorded for this clonotype. The chain uses TRBV12-3 or TRBV12-4 and TRBJ2-1, with D unclear. The germline V and J ends were trimmed by 1 base and 4 bases, with 14 bases remaining between them. The CDR3 consists of 16 residues. CDR3 region: CASSLGASLLYNEQFF. CDR3 nucleotide sequence: TGTGCCAGCAGTTTAGGGGCGAGCCTACTGTACAATGAGCAGTTCTTC.

This clonotype occurred many times. The rearrangement uses TRBV20-1 and TRBJ2-5; D may correspond to TRBD1 or TRBD2 (5 bases each). V was pared by 6 bases and J by 2 bases, with 16 bases between. This CDR3 region has 14 residues. Germline V gene lookup returns CDR1 DFQATT and CDR2 SNEGSKA (reference sequence). The CDR3 spells CSAQAGDRQETQYF. CDR3 nucleotides: TGCAGTGCCCAGGCCGGGGACCGGCAAGAGACCCAGTACTTC.

The chain links TRBV14 to TRBJ2-7; TRBD2 aligns across 9 bases. This CDR3 spans 16 amino acids. Germline-derived CDR1 and CDR2 are SGHDN and FVKESK. J gave up 6 bases and V 0 bases, and 9 bases lay outside the gene matches. The DNA for the CDR3 is TGTGCCAGCAGCCAAGACATGGGGACTAGCTTTGGCGAGCAGTACTTC. It is translated as CASSQDMGTSFGEQYF.

Many counts were recorded for this clonotype. The genes are TRBV6-6 and TRBJ2-7, with 9 bases aligning to TRBD2. V lost 0 bases to trimming and J lost 2 bases; unmatched junction nucleotides: 17. The CDR3 sequence is 20 residues long. In germline, CDR1 is MNHNY, CDR2 SVGAGI (reference sequence). The CDR3 region has the DNA TGTGCCAGCAGTTACTCGACAGCTGCGGGGGGGCCGATAGACGCCTACGAGCAGTACTTC. It specifies CASSYSTAAGGPIDAYEQYF.

This clonotype was recorded at least ten times. This chain joins TRBV7-6 and TRBJ2-5, with D tentatively TRBD1 or TRBD2 (5 bases each). Trimming cost V 5 bases and J 0 bases, with 16 bases left between them. The CDR3 length is 16 residues. Germline CDR1 SGHVS, CDR2 FNYEAQ. The CDR3 nucleotides read TGTGCCAGCAGCACCCGTGGTTGGGACCACCAAGAGACCCAGTACTTC. Translating it yields CASSTRGWDHQETQYF.

Ten or more counts support this clonotype. This rearrangement joins TRBV11-3 to TRBJ2-4; D possibly corresponds to TRBD2 (6 bases). Per germline, CDR1 SGHNT and CDR2 YENEEA. The CDR3 has 14 amino acids. V shed 3 bases and J shed 7 bases, with 13 bases lying between them. This CDR3 is CASSFREAGNIQYF. The CDR3 bases are TGTGCCAGCAGCTTTAGGGAGGCCGGGAACATTCAGTACTTC.

This clonotype occurred many times. The gene calls are TRBV7-8 and TRBJ2-5; 9 positions agree with TRBD2. The CDR3 contains 16 residues. CDR1 and CDR2 (germline): SGHVS, FQNEAQ. The junction had 7 bases not matched to a gene; V was cut back by 0 bases and J by 5 bases. CDR3 residues: CASSLAASGETETQYF. For the CDR3, the DNA is TGTGCCAGCAGCTTAGCGGCTAGCGGGGAAACGGAGACCCAGTACTTC.

This clonotype was counted ten times or more. The chain joins TRBV7-3 to TRBJ2-3, with D maybe TRBD2 (6 bases). V dropped 5 bases and J dropped 5 bases, with 20 bases sitting between them. From germline, CDR1 is SGHTA and CDR2 FQGTGA. The CDR3 runs 16 residues. As DNA, the CDR3 is TGTGCCAGCAGCGGGGCCCCCGGGACTCCCATAGATACGCAGTATTTT. Translation: CASSGAPGTPIDTQYF.

The sample holds many counts of this clonotype. This chain links TRBV19 with TRBJ2-7; D may be TRBD1 (6 bases). This CDR3 spans 12 amino acids. Trimming removed 10 bases from V and 3 bases from J, with 13 bases in between. The germline CDR1 and CDR2 sequences are LNHDA and SQIVND (reference sequence). Here the CDR3 DNA reads TGTGCCACGGGACACACAATCTACGAGCAGTACTTC. Its translation is CATGHTIYEQYF.

By share of the sample, this clonotype is medium-sized. The chain couples TRBV27 to TRBJ2-1; D could derive from TRBD1 or TRBD2 (5 bases each). Germline V gene sequence: CDR1 MNHEY, CDR2 SMNVEV (reference sequence). V gave up 8 bases and J gave up 4 bases, with 15 bases separating them. There are 14 residues in the CDR3. The CDR3 is CASGEGPSYNEQFF. The CDR3 bases are TGTGCCAGCGGAGAGGGACCCAGTTACAATGAGCAGTTCTTC.

This clonotype was observed many times. The gene calls are TRBV6-6 and TRBJ1-3, with 9 bases that match TRBD1. After removal of 7 bases from V and 2 bases from J, the junction contained 12 bases not matched to a gene. CDR1 is MNHNY and CDR2 is SVGAGI in the germline V gene (reference sequence). CDR3 length: 17 residues. Here the CDR3 reads CASTAPAWDRAGNTIYF. The CDR3, as DNA: TGTGCCAGCACGGCCCCCGCATGGGACAGGGCTGGAAACACCATATATTTT.

This clonotype was counted ten times or more. The chain has TRBV6-5 and TRBJ1-1; 9 bases map to TRBD1. This CDR3 has 15 amino acids. From germline, CDR1 is MNHEY and CDR2 SVGAGI. Losses at the gene ends were 7 bases for V and 5 bases for J; bases not matched to a gene: 11. The CDR3 sequence is CASKLGQGFRTEAFF. The CDR3 nucleotides read TGTGCCAGCAAGTTGGGACAGGGATTTAGAACTGAAGCTTTCTTT.

The chain has TRBV12-3 or TRBV12-4 and TRBJ1-1, with D perhaps TRBD1 (5 bases). The CDR3 length is 10 residues. V shed 8 bases and J shed 5 bases, with 6 bases lying between them. Here the CDR3 DNA reads TGTGCCAGCCGGGGGACTGAAGCTTTCTTT. This gives the protein CASRGTEAFF.

This clonotype was observed a handful of times. A much larger clone lies a single base off, so this may be a read error. The chain is built from TRBV28 and TRBJ1-5; 8 bases match TRBD1. CDR3 size: 14 residues. Germline V gives CDR1 MDHEN, CDR2 SYDVKM. CDR3 sequence (DNA): TGTGCCAGCAGTTTCAACAGGGGGTATCAGCTCCAGCATTTT. Its protein is CASSFNRGYQLQHF.

Many counts were recorded for this clonotype. The chain couples TRBV3-1 to TRBJ2-2; 7 nucleotides align to TRBD1. Trimming took 4 bases from V and 6 from J; bases not matched to a gene: 5. Per the germline V gene, CDR1 is LGHDT and CDR2 is YNNKEL (reference sequence). CDR3 length: 14 amino acids. The CDR3 sequence is CASSPRQGPGELFF. Written as DNA, the CDR3 is TGTGCCAGCAGCCCGCGACAGGGTCCCGGGGAGCTGTTTTTT.